This TCR beta chain was captured by sequencing in a study of PD-1 blockade in mismatch repair-deficient tumors. Study-wide background: Patients had 11 to 13 mismatch repair-deficient cancer types and were previously treated and progressing.

Repertoires were generated with immunoSEQ multiplex PCR, while TCRdb's copy carries only in-frame clones and drops some. The data show about 130,000 clones, with approximately 91% seen just once and over 9.5% held by the top ten. PCR or immunohistochemistry showed mismatch repair deficiency in every enrolled patient. General study findings and limits: After pembrolizumab, tumor-resident clones rose rapidly, then generally contracted before radiologic responses.

From germline, CDR1 is SEHNR and CDR2 FQNEAQ (reference sequence). This CDR3 contains 19 residues. Losses at the gene ends were 4 bases for V and 2 bases for J; bases not matched to a gene: 16. Concerning this clone: What it binds is unknown.

The TCR originated in an adult with mismatch repair-deficient cancer. V and J are TRBV7-9 and TRBJ2-5, with TRBD2 identical over 10 bases. Specimen: peripheral blood, collected approximately 72 weeks after starting pembrolizumab. CDR3 bases: TGTGCCAGCAGCTACCCCTCACGGGCAGCGGGAGGGACTCAAGAGACCCAGTACTTC. Translation: CASSYPSRAAGGTQETQYF. The variable domain in full, completed from reference TRBV7-9 and TRBJ2-5, reads DTGVSQNPRHKITKRGQNVTFRCDPISEHNRLYWYRQTLGQGPEFLTYFQNEAQLEKSRLLSDRFSAERPKGSFSTLEIQRTEQGDSAMYLCASSYPSRAAGGTQETQYFGPGTRLLVL.